Shown below are 27 T cell receptor beta chains from a single sample sequenced in a study of blood T cells in healthy people across ages. A second PCR, run for about 7 to 11 cycles, used a sample-barcoded 5' primer plus a J-beta primer mix. TCRdb ran MiXCR on the 5' RACE reads and lists one entry per CDR3 protein. The sample contains almost 1 million distinct CDR3 sequences, just over 50% of which appear only once. The specimen sequenced was blood. These receptors were taken from a woman aged 55 to 70 in good health.

The V call is TRBV7-8, the J call TRBJ1-2; D unclear. The CDR3 runs to 16 residues. Germline values: CDR1 SGHVS, CDR2 FQNEAQ. Trimming removed 5 bases from V and 4 bases from J, with 20 bases in between. CDR3 DNA sequence: TGTGCCAGCAGCCCCCCTTCGACCAGGACTGGCTATGGCTACACCTTC. It specifies CASSPPSTRTGYGYTF.

The chain links TRBV7-2 to TRBJ1-1, with 8 positions matching TRBD1. The trim removed 2 bases at V and 5 bases at J, leaving 13 bases unmatched. CDR3 length: 17 residues. The germline CDR1 and CDR2 sequences are SGHTA and FQGNSA. CDR3 sequence: CASSLSGTGGLSTEAFF. DNA of the CDR3: TGTGCCAGCAGCTTATCCGGGACAGGCGGCCTGTCGACTGAAGCTTTCTTT. Drawing the rest from reference TRBV7-2 and TRBJ1-1, the complete variable domain is GAGVSQSPSNKVTEKGKDVELRCDPISGHTALYWYRQSLGQGLEFLIYFQGNSAPDKSGLPSDRFSAERTGGSVSTLTIQRTQQEDSAVYLCASSLSGTGGLSTEAFFGQGTRLTVV.

The CDR3 protein is CASAKGQGAYEQYF. CDR3 DNA sequence: TGTGCCAGTGCGAAGGGACAGGGGGCCTACGAGCAGTACTTC. The chain is built from TRBV19 and TRBJ2-7; 11 nucleotides agree with TRBD1. CDR3 length equals 14 residues. V dropped 8 bases and J dropped 2; count of bases not matched to a gene: 5. Germline CDR1 is LNHDA and CDR2 is SQIVND (reference sequence).

The chain has TRBV7-2 and TRBJ1-2; perhaps TRBD1 as D (6 bases). V was clipped by 5 bases and J by 4 bases, with 23 bases between them. The CDR3 runs 17 residues. Germline-derived CDR1 and CDR2 are SGHTA and FQGNSA. CDR3 protein: CASSPSPGGKGVYGYTF. Written as DNA, the CDR3 is TGTGCCAGCAGCCCTAGTCCCGGGGGCAAGGGGGTCTATGGCTACACCTTC.

This clonotype was counted between two and nine times. The V and J genes are TRBV12-3 or TRBV12-4 and TRBJ2-1, with 7 bases matching TRBD2. V shed 5 bases, J shed 3 bases, and the junction held 13 bases outside the gene matches. The length of the CDR3 is 17 residues. CDR3 sequence reads: CASSQLVGRASYNEQFF. CDR3 coding DNA: TGTGCCAGCAGTCAATTAGTTGGGAGGGCCAGCTACAATGAGCAGTTCTTC.

This chain joins TRBV7-9 and TRBJ2-6, with 7 nucleotides matching TRBD1. Germline V lookup: CDR1 SEHNR, CDR2 FQNEAQ (reference sequence). The ends lost 5 bases at V and 0 bases at J; junction bases unmatched: 7. There are 17 residues in the CDR3. CDR3 DNA: TGTGCCAGCAGCCCGGGACAGTTTACCTCTGGGGCCAACGTCCTGACTTTC. Amino acid sequence: CASSPGQFTSGANVLTF. Together with reference TRBV7-9 and TRBJ2-6, the CDR3 gives the full variable domain: DTGVSQNPRHKITKRGQNVTFRCDPISEHNRLYWYRQTLGQGPEFLTYFQNEAQLEKSRLLSDRFSAERPKGSFSTLEIQRTEQGDSAMYLCASSPGQFTSGANVLTFGAGSRLTVL.

This clonotype was counted a few times. The chain employs TRBV4-2 and TRBJ2-1, with unresolved D. With 1 base removed from V and 0 bases from J, the gap between germline ends came to 10 bases. Germline lookup yields CDR1 LGHNA and CDR2 YNFKEQ. CDR3 length equals 16 residues. The CDR3 here is CASSQVYAPSYNEQFF. CDR3 bases: TGTGCCAGCAGCCAAGTGTACGCACCCTCCTACAATGAGCAGTTCTTC.

The J gene is TRBJ2-1, the V gene TRBV27; D is ambiguous. There are 16 residues in the CDR3. The germline gives CDR1 MNHEY, CDR2 SMNVEV (reference sequence). V was shortened by 1 base and J by 4 bases, with 14 bases between the two germline ends. The CDR3 is CASSLLGPSEYNEQFF. As DNA, the CDR3 is TGTGCCAGCAGTTTATTAGGGCCGTCTGAGTACAATGAGCAGTTCTTC.

The chain employs TRBV12-3 or TRBV12-4 and TRBJ2-1; possible D gene TRBD1, 6 bases. The CDR3 length is 12 residues. V was pared by 4 bases and J by 10 bases, with 11 bases between. The CDR3 DNA reads as TGTGCCAGCAGTTGGGGGACAAGGGAGCAGTTCTTC. Encoded protein: CASSWGTREQFF.

This chain links TRBV2 with TRBJ2-3; the match to TRBD2 covers 8 bases. V gave up 7 bases and J gave up 0 bases; unmatched junction bases: 6. The CDR3 sequence is 15 residues long. Per germline, CDR1 SNHLY and CDR2 FYNNEI. The CDR3 protein is CASTRLASSTDTQYF. CDR3 nucleotide sequence: TGTGCCAGCACCCGACTAGCGTCTAGCACAGATACGCAGTATTTT.

J is TRBJ1-1 and V is TRBV4-1; TRBD1 matches 7 bases. The V gene's germline CDR1 is MGHRA and CDR2 YSYEKL. V was pared by 4 bases and J by 4 bases, with 3 bases of the junction left unmatched. The CDR3 extends over 13 amino acids. The CDR3 DNA reads TGCGCCAGCAGCCCGGGACAGCTCACTGAAGCTTTCTTT. It encodes CASSPGQLTEAFF.

The DNA for the CDR3 is TGTGCCAGCAGCCTTGGAAGCGGGAGGTTGGGTCGGGAGACCCAGTACTTC. Translated, it gives CASSLGSGRLGRETQYF. The rearrangement joins TRBV7-9 to TRBJ2-5; 9 positions agree with TRBD2. Germline CDR1 and CDR2: SEHNR and FQNEAQ (reference sequence). CDR3 length: 17 amino acids. Trimming cost V 5 bases and J 5 bases; bases outside gene matches: 15.

Worth noting for this clonotype: One junction end disagrees with the germline gene, perhaps due to a read error. This sequence joins TRBV7-9 and TRBJ2-7; D possibly corresponds to TRBD2 (6 bases). Germline assignment: CDR1 SEHNR and CDR2 FQNEAQ (reference sequence). This CDR3 has 16 residues. The CDR3 loop reads CASSLAGGVGSDEQYF. As DNA, the CDR3 is TGTGCCAGCAGCTTAGCCGGAGGGGTAGGCTCCGACGAGCAGTACTTC.

DNA for the CDR3: TGTGCCAGCAGCCTACAGGGCGTCCGGTTCGATGAGCAGTTCTTC. Translation: CASSLQGVRFDEQFF. The genes are TRBV27 and TRBJ2-1, with a weak D call TRBD1 (6 bases). Germline V gives CDR1 MNHEY, CDR2 SMNVEV (reference sequence). CDR3 length: 15 residues. V lost 6 bases to trimming and J lost 8 bases, with 20 bases between them.

The chain combines TRBV20-1 with TRBJ1-2; D might be TRBD1 (6 bases). The CDR3 sequence is 14 residues long. V lost 0 bases and J lost 8, with 16 bases in between. The germline V gene encodes CDR1 DFQATT and CDR2 SNEGSKA (reference sequence). The CDR3 sequence: CSAREQQGLDGYTF. The CDR3 DNA reads as TGCAGTGCTAGAGAACAACAGGGACTAGACGGCTACACCTTC.

The chain carries TRBV6-5 and TRBJ2-5, with no clear D. The J call could be wrong; TRBJ2-7 is a better fit for the DNA end. Per the germline V gene, CDR1 is MNHEY and CDR2 is SVGAGI. This CDR3 spans 14 amino acids. The CDR3 DNA follows: TGTGCCAGCAGTTACCCCGGTCGGTCAGGCGAGCAGTACTTC. Translating gives CASSYPGRSGEQYF.

In its sample, this clonotype was seen many times. This rearrangement joins TRBV6-2 or TRBV6-3 to TRBJ1-5; TRBD1 is a possible D gene (6 bases). This CDR3 has 18 amino acids. Germline V lookup: CDR1 MNHEY, CDR2 SVGEGT. The V and J ends lost 5 bases and 0 bases respectively, with 20 bases between them. CDR3 in amino acids: CASSTMMRQGGSNQPQHF. For the CDR3, the DNA is TGTGCCAGCAGTACGATGATGCGCCAAGGGGGTAGCAATCAGCCCCAGCATTTT.

The CDR3 here is CSADRDRYEQYF. DNA of the CDR3: TGCAGTGCGGACCGGGACCGCTACGAGCAGTACTTC. J is TRBJ2-5 and V is TRBV20-1; D may correspond to TRBD1 or TRBD2 (5 bases each). The DNA end is a closer match to TRBJ2-7, so the J assignment may be wrong. CDR1 DFQATT and CDR2 SNEGSKA come from the germline V gene (reference sequence). This CDR3 is 12 amino acids long.

The chain carries TRBV6-6 and TRBJ2-1, with TRBD2 matching 8 bases. V shed 5 bases, J shed 9 bases, and the junction held 12 bases outside the gene matches. Germline-derived CDR1 and CDR2 are MNHNY and SVGAGI (reference sequence). CDR3 length: 15 residues. This CDR3 reads CASSGVRREVGEQFF. The CDR3 DNA reads TGTGCCAGCAGTGGGGTCCGGCGGGAGGTCGGTGAGCAGTTCTTC.

This clonotype was counted once. This chain joins TRBV7-8 and TRBJ2-1, with 9 bases matching TRBD1. Germline lookup yields CDR1 SGHVS and CDR2 FQNEAQ. The CDR3 extends over 16 amino acids. J gave up 7 bases and V 6 bases, and 13 bases lay outside the gene matches. The CDR3 DNA reads as TGTGCCAGCAGACGGGGACAGGGAGGTCGACAGAATGAGCAGTTCTTC. The encoded protein is CASRRGQGGRQNEQFF.

The chain couples TRBV7-9 to TRBJ2-3; TRBD1 is a possible D gene (5 bases). V gave up 5 bases and J gave up 0 bases, with 15 bases separating them. Germline-derived CDR1 and CDR2 are SEHNR and FQNEAQ (reference sequence). The CDR3 extends over 16 amino acids. CDR3 loop: CASSPWGSTSTDTQYF. DNA for the CDR3: TGTGCCAGCAGCCCCTGGGGCTCTACTAGCACAGATACGCAGTATTTT. Drawing the rest from reference TRBV7-9 and TRBJ2-3, the complete variable domain is DTGVSQNPRHKITKRGQNVTFRCDPISEHNRLYWYRQTLGQGPEFLTYFQNEAQLEKSRLLSDRFSAERPKGSFSTLEIQRTEQGDSAMYLCASSPWGSTSTDTQYFGPGTRLTVL.

The sample holds a few counts of this clonotype. The chain couples TRBV6-1 to TRBJ2-7; a possible D gene is TRBD1 (7 bases). The germline gives CDR1 MNHNS, CDR2 SASEGT. V lost 0 bases to trimming and J lost 0 bases, with 12 bases between them. This CDR3 has 16 amino acids. The CDR3 DNA follows: TGTGCCAGCAGTGAAGCGCAGGGGGGATTCTCCTACGAGCAGTACTTC. Translated, it gives CASSEAQGGFSYEQYF.

This clonotype was detected ten times or more. This chain joins TRBV6-6 and TRBJ2-1; maybe TRBD2 (6 bases). CDR1 and CDR2 from the germline V gene are MNHNY and SVGAGI (reference sequence). The CDR3 contains 15 residues. Trimming removed 3 bases from V and 1 base from J, with 10 bases in between. The CDR3 region is CASSYGGSSYNEQFF. CDR3 nucleotide sequence: TGTGCCAGCAGTTATGGGGGGAGTTCCTACAATGAGCAGTTCTTC.

This chain links TRBV2 with TRBJ2-3; a possible D gene is TRBD2 (8 bases). The CDR3 contains 14 residues. Germline V gives CDR1 SNHLY, CDR2 FYNNEI. Between the trimmed V and J ends, which lost 8 bases and 6 bases, there was a span of 18 bases. Written as DNA, the CDR3 is TGTGCCAGCTACAGGGGACTAGTAGCGGATACGCAGTATTTT. As protein: CASYRGLVADTQYF.

This clonotype was observed a handful of times. The chain has TRBV6-5 and TRBJ2-4, with D possibly called TRBD1 or TRBD2 (5 bases each). V dropped 0 bases and J dropped 0 bases, with 12 bases sitting between them. The CDR3 is made up of 17 amino acids. Germline values: CDR1 MNHEY, CDR2 SVGAGI. CDR3 DNA sequence: TGTGCCAGCAGTTACTCTCGGGGCAAAGGAGCCAAAAACATTCAGTACTTC. It translates to CASSYSRGKGAKNIQYF.

CDR3 in DNA: TGTGCCAGCAGTTACGTTCGCGGGAAGAGCACAGATACGCAGTATTTT. As protein: CASSYVRGKSTDTQYF. The V gene is TRBV6-2 or TRBV6-3, the J gene TRBJ2-3; tentatively, D is TRBD2 (6 bases). Deletions cut 2 bases from V and 0 bases from J, with 12 bases between. Germline assignment: CDR1 MNHEY and CDR2 SVGEGT. The CDR3 length is 16 residues.

The V call is TRBV13, the J call TRBJ2-3; possible D gene TRBD2, 6 bases. The ends were cut back, 7 bases at V and 0 bases at J, with 14 bases in the middle. There are 15 residues in the CDR3. Germline CDR1 reads PRHDT; CDR2 reads FYEKMQ (reference sequence). The CDR3 is CASNGGVSSTDTQYF. The DNA for the CDR3 is TGTGCCAGCAACGGAGGGGTATCAAGCACAGATACGCAGTATTTT.